The clone carrying this TCR beta chain was counted many times. Antigen specificity is unknown. This sample is part of a study of T cells in Graves' hyperthyroidism and ophthalmopathy. Study context: Peripheral blood was collected at initial diagnosis, before any treatment.

Amplified TCR beta CDR3 regions came from RNA transcripts. In the first-round RT-PCR of the TCR CDR3, the HTBI primer set was used. TCRdb processed the multiplex PCR reads anew with MiXCR; each CDR3 protein has one entry. The data hold approximately 210,000 distinct CDR3 sequences, with roughly 18% observed a single time. Exclusion of a patient resulted from uncontrolled infection, other autoimmune disease, pregnancy or lactation. Study-wide results and limits: Ophthalmopathy was identified by the model a median about seven months ahead of onset.

The sequenced sample consisted of blood. The TCR sequence derives from a man aged 45-60 years with Graves' hyperthyroidism.

CDR3 DNA sequence: TGTGCCACCAGTGACGGGGGTAGCGGCAATGAGCAGTTCTTC. Its translation is CATSDGGSGNEQFF. The chain is built from TRBV24-1 and TRBJ2-1; D is perhaps TRBD2 (6 bases). Trimming stripped 4 bases from V and 6 bases from J, with 12 bases between. The germline CDR1 and CDR2 sequences are KGHDR and SFDVKD. This CDR3 contains 14 residues.